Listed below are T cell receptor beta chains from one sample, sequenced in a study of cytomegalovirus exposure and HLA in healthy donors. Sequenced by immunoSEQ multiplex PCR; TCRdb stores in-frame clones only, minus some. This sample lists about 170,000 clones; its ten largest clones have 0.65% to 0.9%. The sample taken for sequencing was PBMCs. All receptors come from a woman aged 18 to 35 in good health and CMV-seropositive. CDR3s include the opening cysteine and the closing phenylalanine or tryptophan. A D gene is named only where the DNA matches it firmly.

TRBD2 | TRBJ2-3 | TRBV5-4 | CASSLGLSGSWNTQYF | TGTGCCAGCAGCTTGGGGTTGAGCGGGAGCTGGAATACGCAGTATTTT
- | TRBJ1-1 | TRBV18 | CASSPPGGRRTEAFF | TGTGCCAGCTCACCACCGGGGGGGAGGCGGACTGAAGCTTTCTTT
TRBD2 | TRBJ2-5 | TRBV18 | CASSPLLAGEGETQYF | TGTGCCAGCTCACCTTTACTAGCGGGAGAAGGGGAGACCCAGTACTTC
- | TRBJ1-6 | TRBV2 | CASSAPGESNSPLHF | TGTGCCAGCAGTGCCCCAGGGGAAAGTAATTCACCCCTCCACTTT
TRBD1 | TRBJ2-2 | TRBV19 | CASSPGGLNTGELFF | TGTGCCAGTAGTCCAGGGGGCCTGAACACCGGGGAGCTGTTTTTT
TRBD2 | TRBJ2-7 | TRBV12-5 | CASGLVLLLAGSYEQYF | TGTGCTAGTGGTTTGGTACTACTTCTAGCGGGGAGCTACGAGCAGTACTTC
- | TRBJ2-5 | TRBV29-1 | CSVYWQETQYF | TGCAGCGTTTACTGGCAAGAGACCCAGTACTTC
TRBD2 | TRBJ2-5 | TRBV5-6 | CASSPPSGGAQETQYF | TGTGCCAGCAGCCCGCCTTCCGGGGGGGCCCAAGAGACCCAGTACTTC
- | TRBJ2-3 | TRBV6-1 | CASSEALGEAQYF | TGTGCCAGCAGTGAAGCGCTCGGGGAAGCGCAGTATTTT
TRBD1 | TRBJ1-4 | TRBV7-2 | CASSLRPGQGGGRLFF | TGTGCCAGCAGCTTAAGGCCGGGACAGGGCGGAGGAAGACTGTTTTTT
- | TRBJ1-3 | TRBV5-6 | CASSPGSPGNTIYF | TGTGCCAGCAGTCCCGGGAGTCCTGGAAACACCATATATTTT
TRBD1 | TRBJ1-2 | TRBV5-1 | CASNPTGGRFFYGYTF | TGCGCCAGCAACCCGACAGGGGGCAGATTTTTCTATGGCTACACCTTC
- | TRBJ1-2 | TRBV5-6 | CASSLPGSYGYTF | TGTGCCAGCAGCTTGCCAGGCTCCTATGGCTACACCTTC
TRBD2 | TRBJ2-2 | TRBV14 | CASSRLAGLTGELFF | TGTGCCAGCAGCCGTCTAGCGGGGCTCACCGGGGAGCTGTTTTTT
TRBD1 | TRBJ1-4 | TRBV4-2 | CASSSTGGLSNEKLFF | TGTGCCAGCAGCTCGACAGGGGGCTTGTCTAATGAAAAACTGTTTTTT
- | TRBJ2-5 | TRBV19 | CASSGDSHRETQYF | TGTGCCAGTAGCGGCGACAGTCATCGAGAGACCCAGTACTTC
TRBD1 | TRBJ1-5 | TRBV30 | CAWAGTGDQPQHF | TGTGCCTGGGCCGGGACAGGGGATCAGCCCCAGCATTTT
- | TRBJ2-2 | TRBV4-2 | CASSQDGRAAGELFF | TGTGCCAGCAGCCAAGATGGGCGGGCAGCCGGGGAGCTGTTTTTT
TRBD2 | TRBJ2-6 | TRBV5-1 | CASSPNPPGGSSGANVLTF | TGCGCCAGCAGTCCGAACCCCCCTGGCGGGAGCTCTGGGGCCAACGTCCTGACTTTC
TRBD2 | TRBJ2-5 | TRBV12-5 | CASARPASGQETQYF | TGTGCTAGTGCCCGACCGGCTAGCGGGCAAGAGACCCAGTACTTC
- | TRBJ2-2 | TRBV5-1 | CASSRPDGDTGELFF | TGCGCCAGCAGCCGGCCAGACGGGGACACCGGGGAGCTGTTTTTT
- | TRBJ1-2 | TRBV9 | CASSAGRKYGYTF | TGTGCCAGCAGTGCGGGACGGAAGTATGGCTACACCTTC
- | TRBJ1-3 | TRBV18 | CASSSDRGNTIYF | TGTGCCAGCTCATCGGACAGAGGAAACACCATATATTTT
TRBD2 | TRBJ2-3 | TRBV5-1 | CASSLDGGGAGTQYF | TGCGCCAGCAGCTTGGATGGCGGGGGGGCCGGTACGCAGTATTTT
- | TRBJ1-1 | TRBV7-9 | CASSSPAKRTEAFF | TGTGCCAGCAGCTCCCCAGCGAAGAGGACTGAAGCTTTCTTT
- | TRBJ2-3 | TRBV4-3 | CASSQDRGNPTTDTQYF | TGCGCCAGCAGCCAAGACAGAGGCAATCCCACCACAGATACGCAGTATTTT
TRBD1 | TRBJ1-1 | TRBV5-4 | CASSLVQGAQTEAFF | TGTGCCAGCAGCTTGGTGCAGGGGGCCCAGACTGAAGCTTTCTTT
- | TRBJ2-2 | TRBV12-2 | CASRPSGWAGELFF | TGTGCAAGTCGCCCCTCGGGTTGGGCCGGGGAGCTGTTTTTT
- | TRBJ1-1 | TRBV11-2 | CASSSLRTLNTEAFF | TGTGCCAGCAGCTCATTACGGACACTGAATACTGAAGCTTTCTTT
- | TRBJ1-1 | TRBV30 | CAWSVRAAGVTEAFF | TGTGCCTGGAGTGTACGAGCTGCAGGGGTCACTGAAGCTTTCTTT
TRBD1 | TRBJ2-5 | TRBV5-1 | CASSFGDSQETQYF | TGCGCCAGCAGCTTCGGGGACAGTCAAGAGACCCAGTACTTC